The entry below describes one TCR beta chain. The data were taken from a study of OX40 agonist ivuxolimab in advanced cancers. This CDR3 spans 15 amino acids. Trimming removed 3 bases at V and 5 bases at J, with 14 bases between. The germline V gene has CDR1 LNHDA and CDR2 SQIVND (reference sequence). This table comes from immunoSEQ multiplex PCR, and its TCRdb copy is limited to in-frame clones, with some not included. The sample lists 65,000 or so clones, about nine tenths occurring once. This receptor was taken from an adult with an advanced solid tumor such as melanoma, head and neck, liver or kidney cancer. Sequenced here: CD4+ or CD8+ T cells sorted from blood, sampled in a trial of the OX40 agonist ivuxolimab. The genes are TRBV19 and TRBJ1-5; a weak D match, TRBD1 (6 bases). CDR3 loop: CASSIIRGGDQPQHF. The CDR3 DNA is TGTGCCAGTAGTATCATCAGGGGAGGGGATCAGCCCCAGCATTTT.